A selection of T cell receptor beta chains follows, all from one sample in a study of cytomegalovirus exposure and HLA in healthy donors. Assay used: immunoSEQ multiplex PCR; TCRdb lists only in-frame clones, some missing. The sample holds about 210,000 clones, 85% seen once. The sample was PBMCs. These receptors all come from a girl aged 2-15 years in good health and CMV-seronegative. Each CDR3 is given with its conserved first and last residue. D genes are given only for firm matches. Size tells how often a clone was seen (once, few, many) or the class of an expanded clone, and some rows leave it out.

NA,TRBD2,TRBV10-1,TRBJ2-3,CASSVSGSGDADTQYF,TGCGCCAGCAGTGTGTCGGGTAGCGGGGATGCAGATACGCAGTATTTT
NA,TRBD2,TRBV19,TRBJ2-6,CASSLALAGKGANVLTF,TGTGCCAGTAGTTTAGCCCTAGCGGGGAAGGGGGCCAACGTCCTGACTTTC
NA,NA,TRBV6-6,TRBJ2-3,CASSRLAPPNTDTQYF,TGTGCCAGCAGTCGGCTAGCGCCCCCAAACACAGATACGCAGTATTTT
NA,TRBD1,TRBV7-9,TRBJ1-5,CASSLQGALGEPQHF,TGTGCCAGCAGCCTCCAGGGGGCGCTTGGAGAGCCCCAGCATTTT
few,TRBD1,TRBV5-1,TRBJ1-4,CASRKQGNEKLFF,TGCGCCAGCAGGAAACAGGGGAACGAAAAACTGTTTTTT
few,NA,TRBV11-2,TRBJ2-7,CASSLRGSFDEQYF,TGTGCCAGCAGCTTAAGGGGTTCATTTGACGAGCAGTACTTC
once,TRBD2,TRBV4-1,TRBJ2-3,CASSQEWAGGTDTQYF,TGCGCCAGCAGCCAAGAGTGGGCGGGGGGCACAGATACGCAGTATTTT
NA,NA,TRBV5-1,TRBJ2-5,CASSVQGIRETQYF,TGCGCCAGCAGCGTACAGGGTATTAGGGAGACCCAGTACTTC
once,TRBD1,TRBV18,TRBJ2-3,CASSPNRGVTDTQYF,TGTGCCAGCTCACCAAACAGGGGAGTCACAGATACGCAGTATTTT
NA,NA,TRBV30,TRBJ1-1,CAWSVQGNTEAFF,TGTGCCTGGAGTGTACAGGGTAACACTGAAGCTTTCTTT
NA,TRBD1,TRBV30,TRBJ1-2,CASIPDRDYGYTF,TGTGCCTCCATACCGGACAGGGACTATGGCTACACCTTC
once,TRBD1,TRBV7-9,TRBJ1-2,CASSLDGTAFYGYTF,TGTGCCAGCAGCTTAGATGGGACAGCCTTCTATGGCTACACCTTC
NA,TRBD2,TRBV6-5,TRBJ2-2,CASTGLAGAGELFF,TGTGCCAGCACCGGACTAGCGGGAGCCGGGGAGCTGTTTTTT
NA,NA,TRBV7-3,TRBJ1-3,CASREGNGNTIYF,TGTGCTAGTCGGGAGGGAAACGGAAACACCATATATTTT
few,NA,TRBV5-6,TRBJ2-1,CASSYISYNEQFF,TGTGCCAGCAGCTACATCTCCTACAATGAGCAGTTCTTC
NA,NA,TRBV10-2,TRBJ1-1,CASTWRPHTEAFF,TGCGCCAGCACGTGGCGGCCCCACACTGAAGCTTTCTTT
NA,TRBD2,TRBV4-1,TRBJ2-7,CASSKNSGSSYEQYF,TGCGCCAGCAGCAAGAATAGCGGGAGCTCCTACGAGCAGTACTTC
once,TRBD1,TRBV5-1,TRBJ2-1,CASRRGPGYNEQFF,TGCGCCAGCAGGAGGGGGCCAGGATACAATGAGCAGTTCTTC
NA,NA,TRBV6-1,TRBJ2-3,CASSEFPADTQYF,TGTGCCAGCAGTGAATTCCCCGCAGATACGCAGTATTTT
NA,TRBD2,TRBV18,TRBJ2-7,CASSPQGLAGGPDEQYF,TGTGCCAGCTCACCTCAGGGACTAGCGGGGGGGCCCGACGAGCAGTACTTC
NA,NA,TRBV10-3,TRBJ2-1,CAISGERTTTYNEQFF,TGTGCCATCAGTGGGGAGAGAACGACAACCTACAATGAGCAGTTCTTC
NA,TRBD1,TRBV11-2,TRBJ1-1,CASSPRFVGQGTEAFF,TGTGCCAGCAGCCCCAGGTTTGTAGGACAGGGGACTGAAGCTTTCTTT
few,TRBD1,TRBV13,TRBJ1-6,CASSRRQGSGSPLHF,TGTGCCAGCAGCAGACGACAGGGGTCGGGTTCACCCCTCCACTTT
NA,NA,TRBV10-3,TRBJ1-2,CAISDHRFGVGYTF,TGTGCCATCAGTGATCACAGGTTCGGAGTAGGCTACACCTTC
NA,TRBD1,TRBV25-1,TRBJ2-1,CASSPGQGTPYNEQFF,TGTGCCAGCAGCCCTGGACAGGGAACCCCCTACAATGAGCAGTTCTTC
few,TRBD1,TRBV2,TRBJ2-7,CAGRQGASYEQYF,TGTGCCGGTCGACAGGGGGCCTCCTACGAGCAGTACTTC
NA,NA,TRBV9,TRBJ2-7,CASSVDPSATYEQYF,TGTGCCAGCAGCGTAGACCCTAGCGCTACCTACGAGCAGTACTTC
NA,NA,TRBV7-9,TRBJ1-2,CASSLYGGGYGYTF,TGTGCCAGCAGCCTCTACGGGGGAGGGTATGGCTACACCTTC
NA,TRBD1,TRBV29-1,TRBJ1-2,CSVDGRGTGGGSGYTF,TGCAGCGTTGATGGGAGAGGGACAGGGGGCGGTAGTGGCTACACCTTC
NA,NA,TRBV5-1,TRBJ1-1,CASSTLVNTEAFF,TGCGCCAGCAGTACATTGGTGAATACTGAAGCTTTCTTT
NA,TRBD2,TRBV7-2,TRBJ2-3,CASSLQREGLDTQYF,TGTGCCAGCAGCCTACAGCGGGAGGGCCTAGATACGCAGTATTTT
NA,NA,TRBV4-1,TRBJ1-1,CASSQIHRAAEAFF,TGCGCCAGCAGCCAAATCCACAGGGCGGCTGAAGCTTTCTTT
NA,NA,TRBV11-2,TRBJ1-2,CASSLAPRDRYTF,TGTGCCAGCAGCTTAGCTCCACGGGATCGCTACACCTTC
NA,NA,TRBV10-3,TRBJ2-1,CAISVTAGAAPNNEQFF,TGTGCCATCAGTGTAACGGCAGGGGCCGCCCCCAACAATGAGCAGTTCTTC
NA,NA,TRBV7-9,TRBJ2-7,CASSLGQGGTYEQYF,TGTGCCAGCAGCTTAGGACAAGGAGGTACCTACGAGCAGTACTTC
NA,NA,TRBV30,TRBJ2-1,CAWKGGAHEQFF,TGTGCCTGGAAAGGGGGGGCTCATGAGCAGTTCTTC
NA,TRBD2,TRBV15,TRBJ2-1,CATSRGGDLGTSGRGGSYNEQFF,TGTGCCACCAGCAGAGGGGGGGACCTGGGTACTAGCGGGAGAGGGGGCTCCTACAATGAGCAGTTCTTC
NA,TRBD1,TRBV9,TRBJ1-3,CASSPGTALSGNTIYF,TGTGCCAGCAGCCCCGGGACAGCGCTCTCTGGAAACACCATATATTTT
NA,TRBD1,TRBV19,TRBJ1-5,CATEDRGTYSNQPQHF,TGTGCCACCGAGGACAGGGGGACGTATAGCAATCAGCCCCAGCATTTT
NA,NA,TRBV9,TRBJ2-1,CASSPGWDSMWREQFF,TGTGCCAGCAGCCCAGGCTGGGACTCCATGTGGAGGGAGCAGTTCTTC
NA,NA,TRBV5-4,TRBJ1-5,CASSLWGPGQPQHF,TGTGCCAGCAGCTTGTGGGGGCCAGGTCAGCCCCAGCATTTT
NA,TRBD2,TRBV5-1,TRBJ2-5,CASSLGRAGGVQETQYF,TGCGCCAGCAGCTTGGGTAGGGCGGGAGGCGTCCAAGAGACCCAGTACTTC
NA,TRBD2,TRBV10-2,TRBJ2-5,CASRTSTETQYF,TGCGCCTCCCGGACTAGCACCGAGACCCAGTACTTC
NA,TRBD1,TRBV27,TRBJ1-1,CASSRHRDRATEAFF,TGTGCCAGCAGTCGCCACCGGGACAGGGCCACTGAAGCTTTCTTT
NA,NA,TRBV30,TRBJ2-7,CAWNRAGEQYF,TGTGCCTGGAACCGGGCGGGGGAGCAGTACTTC